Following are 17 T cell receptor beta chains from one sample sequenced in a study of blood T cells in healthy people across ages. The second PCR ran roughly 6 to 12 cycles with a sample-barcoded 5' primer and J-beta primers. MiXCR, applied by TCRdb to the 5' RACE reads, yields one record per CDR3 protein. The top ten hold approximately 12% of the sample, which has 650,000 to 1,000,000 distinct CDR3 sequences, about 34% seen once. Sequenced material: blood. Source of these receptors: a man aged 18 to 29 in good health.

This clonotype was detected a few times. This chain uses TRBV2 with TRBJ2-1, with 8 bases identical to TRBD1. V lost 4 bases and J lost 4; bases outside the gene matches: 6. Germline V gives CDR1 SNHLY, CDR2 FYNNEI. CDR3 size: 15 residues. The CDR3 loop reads CASSADRAAYNEQFF. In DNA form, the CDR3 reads TGTGCCAGCAGTGCGGACAGGGCAGCATACAATGAGCAGTTCTTC.

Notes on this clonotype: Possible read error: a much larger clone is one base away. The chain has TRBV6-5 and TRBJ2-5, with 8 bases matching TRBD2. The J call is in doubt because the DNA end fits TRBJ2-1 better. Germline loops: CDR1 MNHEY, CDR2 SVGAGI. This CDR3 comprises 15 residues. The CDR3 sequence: CASRQAGGSQETQFF. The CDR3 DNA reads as TGTGCCAGCCGCCAGGCGGGGGGCTCCCAAGAGACCCAGTTCTTC.

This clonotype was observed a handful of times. In DNA form, the CDR3 reads TGCGCCAGCAGCCCAAAGTTATATCTAGCCTACAATGAGCAGTTCTTC. Amino acids: CASSPKLYLAYNEQFF. The chain links TRBV4-1 to TRBJ2-1, with D unclear. This CDR3 has 16 residues. Germline assignment: CDR1 MGHRA and CDR2 YSYEKL. V was shortened by 4 bases and J by 2 bases, with 15 bases between the two germline ends.

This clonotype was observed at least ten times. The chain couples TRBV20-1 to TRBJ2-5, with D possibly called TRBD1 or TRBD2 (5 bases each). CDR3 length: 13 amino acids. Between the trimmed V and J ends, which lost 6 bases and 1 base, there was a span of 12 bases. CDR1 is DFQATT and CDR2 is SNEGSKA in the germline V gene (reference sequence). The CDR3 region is CSALAGFQETQYF. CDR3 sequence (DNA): TGCAGTGCGCTAGCAGGGTTCCAAGAGACCCAGTACTTC.

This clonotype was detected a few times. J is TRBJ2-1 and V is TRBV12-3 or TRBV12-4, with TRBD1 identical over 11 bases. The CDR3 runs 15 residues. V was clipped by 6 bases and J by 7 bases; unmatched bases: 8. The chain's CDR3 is CASSRWTGGRNEQFF. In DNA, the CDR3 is TGTGCCAGCAGCCGATGGACAGGGGGCAGAAATGAGCAGTTCTTC.

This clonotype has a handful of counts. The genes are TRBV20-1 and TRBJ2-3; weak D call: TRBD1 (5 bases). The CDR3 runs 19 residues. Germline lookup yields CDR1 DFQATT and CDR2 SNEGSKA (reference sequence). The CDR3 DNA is TGCAAACCCGGTCATCCCCGACTCTTAGGGAAGGGGAGCACAGATACGCAGTATTTT. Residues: CKPGHPRLLGKGSTDTQYF.

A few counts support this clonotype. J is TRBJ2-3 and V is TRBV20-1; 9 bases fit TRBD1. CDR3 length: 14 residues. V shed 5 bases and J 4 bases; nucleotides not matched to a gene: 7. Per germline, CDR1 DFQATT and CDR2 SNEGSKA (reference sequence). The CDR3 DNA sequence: TGCAGTGCTTGGAACAGGGGGCGAGCAGATACGCAGTATTTT. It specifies CSAWNRGRADTQYF.

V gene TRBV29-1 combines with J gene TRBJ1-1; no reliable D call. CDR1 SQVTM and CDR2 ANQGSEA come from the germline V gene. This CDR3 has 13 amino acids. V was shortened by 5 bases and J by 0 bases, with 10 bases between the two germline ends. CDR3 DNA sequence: TGCAGCGTTTCCGGGCTATTGAACACTGAAGCTTTCTTT. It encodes CSVSGLLNTEAFF.

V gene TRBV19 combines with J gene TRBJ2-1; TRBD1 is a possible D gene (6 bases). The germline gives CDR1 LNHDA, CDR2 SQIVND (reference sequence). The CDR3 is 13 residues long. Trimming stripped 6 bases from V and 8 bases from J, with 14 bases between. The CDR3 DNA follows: TGTGCCAGTAGGCACGGACAGCTCCATGAGCAGTTCTTC. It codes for CASRHGQLHEQFF.

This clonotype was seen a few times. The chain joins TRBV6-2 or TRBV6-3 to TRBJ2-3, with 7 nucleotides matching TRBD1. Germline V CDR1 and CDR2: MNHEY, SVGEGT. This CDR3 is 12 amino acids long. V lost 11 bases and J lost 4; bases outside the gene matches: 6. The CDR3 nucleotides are TGTGCCTGCCGAAGGGGGCCAGATACGCAGTATTTT. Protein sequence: CACRRGPDTQYF.

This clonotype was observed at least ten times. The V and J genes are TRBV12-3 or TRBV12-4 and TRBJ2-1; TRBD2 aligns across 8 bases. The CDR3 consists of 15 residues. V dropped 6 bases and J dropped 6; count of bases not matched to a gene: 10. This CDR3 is CASRLAGGAGNEQFF. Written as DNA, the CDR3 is TGTGCCAGCAGGCTAGCCGGGGGGGCAGGCAATGAGCAGTTCTTC.

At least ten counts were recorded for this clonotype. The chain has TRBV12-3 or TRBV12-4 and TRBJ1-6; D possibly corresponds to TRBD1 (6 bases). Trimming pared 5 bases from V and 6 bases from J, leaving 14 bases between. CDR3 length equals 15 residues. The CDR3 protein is CASSPTGLGNSPLHF. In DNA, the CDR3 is TGTGCCAGCAGTCCCACAGGGTTAGGTAATTCACCCCTCCACTTT.

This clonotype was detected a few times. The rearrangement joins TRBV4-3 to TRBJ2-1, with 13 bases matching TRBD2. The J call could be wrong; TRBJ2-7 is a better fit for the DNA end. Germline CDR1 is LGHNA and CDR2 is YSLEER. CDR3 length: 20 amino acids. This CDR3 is CASSQGLAGGSTSSYNEQYF. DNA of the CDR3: TGCGCCAGCAGCCAAGGACTAGCGGGGGGTTCCACGAGCTCCTACAATGAGCAGTACTTC.

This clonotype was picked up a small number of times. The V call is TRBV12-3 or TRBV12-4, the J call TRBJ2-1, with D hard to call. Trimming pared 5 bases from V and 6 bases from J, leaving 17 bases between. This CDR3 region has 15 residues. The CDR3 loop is CASSLGVPNFNEQFF. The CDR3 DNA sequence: TGTGCCAGCAGTCTTGGAGTCCCGAATTTCAATGAGCAGTTCTTC.

CDR3 protein: CASSLSWQGSGYTF. The CDR3 region has the DNA TGTGCCAGCAGTTTAAGTTGGCAGGGTAGTGGCTACACCTTC. This chain uses TRBV12-3 or TRBV12-4 with TRBJ1-2, with D possibly TRBD1 on 5 matching bases. The V and J ends lost 2 bases and 7 bases respectively, with 14 bases between them. The CDR3 totals 14 residues.

The CDR3 bases are TGTGCCAGCAGCCCCACTAGCGGGCTTTCCTACGAGCAGTACTTC. Amino acids: CASSPTSGLSYEQYF. The rearrangement joins TRBV7-2 to TRBJ2-7, with 9 positions matching TRBD2. J was trimmed by 1 base and V by 5 bases; bases with no gene match: 6. CDR1 SGHTA and CDR2 FQGNSA come from the germline V gene. This CDR3 has 15 amino acids.

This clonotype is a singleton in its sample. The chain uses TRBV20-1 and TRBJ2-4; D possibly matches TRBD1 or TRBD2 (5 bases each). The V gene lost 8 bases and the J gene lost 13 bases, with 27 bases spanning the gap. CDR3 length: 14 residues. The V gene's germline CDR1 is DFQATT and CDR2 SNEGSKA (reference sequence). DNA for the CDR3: TGCAGTATTCCGGGGCCCGGGGAACTCTACGGGCAGTACTTC. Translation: CSIPGPGELYGQYF.